This TCR beta chain was profiled in a study of blood T cell repertoires in COVID-19 (dated by TCRdb to 2020 to 2021). About the investigation overall: Collaborator samples came from the United States, Italy and Spain and covered acute and convalescent phases of COVID-19. The prospective study material was composed of cDNA or gDNA derived from T cells, B-cell-depleted T cells, or PBMCs. Subjects who had been exposed to COVID-19, were actively infected with it, or had recovered from it provided the deeply sampled blood TCRbeta repertoires that made up the dataset. A freely available public database, intended as a resource for researchers studying the immune response to SARS-CoV-2, is where the repertoires were released. Samples were obtained from the ongoing ImmuneRACE study (first 160 participants) and from approximately 1,200 subjects provided by 6 global collaborators. The sample metadata nearly always contained a de-identified subject ID, COVID-19 status, age in years and sex. Where available, HLA class I and class II types were taken from metadata supplied by the sample provider and were not determined by assay-based typing. The investigation overall reported the following: Clinical and demographic metadata were provided uncurated, with the amount varying by source and participant.

Deletion took 3 bases off V and 2 bases off J, with a span of 10 bases between the germline ends. There are 14 amino acids in the CDR3, from cysteine to phenylalanine inclusive. Solely the CDR3 DNA is kept, with 42 bases framed from the first base. CDR1 and CDR2 are read off the germline V gene as SGHRS and YFSETQ. Whole blood was collected in K2EDTA tubes by collaborating institutions according to the institutions' own protocols. For TCRbeta analysis, collaborators shipped samples as frozen whole blood, isolated PBMCs, or DNA extracted from either of those sample types. In the case of this clone: What antigen it recognizes has not been identified. Per-base quality was not reported, and no clone a single base away is much larger than it.

TCRbeta CDR3 regions were amplified from genomic DNA using the immunoSEQ Assay, a bias-controlled multiplex PCR. In the original analysis: The number of nucleated cells in each sample was estimated from the amplification of reference gene primers within the assay. Sequence reads were collapsed and filtered to measure the absolute abundance of every unique TCRbeta CDR3 rearrangement. For each sample, productive Simpson clonality was calculated by taking the square root of Simpson's diversity index across productive rearrangements. In TCRdb, the immuneACCESS table is reduced to in-frame sequences with V and J assigned. These tables do not hold every clone; where another copy was compared, an unresolved V gene accounts for under half, and the others remain unexplained. V, J and clone size reflect that table, while D and trimming were determined from the DNA. This sample gives about 180,000 clones in total; around 85% of them show up just once. Of the sample, approximately 11% is held by the ten largest clones.

Sequences were obtained from peripheral blood. In this chain, TRBV5-1 is recombined with TRBJ2-3; too little of a D gene remains to name it. The receptor was derived from a human donor with active or convalescent COVID-19. The donor label of this sample is uncertain. The CDR3 has the sequence CASSSTSHTDTQYF. The DNA is as follows: TGCGCCAGCAGCTCGACATCCCACACAGATACGCAGTATTTT.